This T cell receptor beta chain was documented in a study of tumor-infiltrating lymphocytes in primary liver carcinoma. Study-wide context: Ranging in age from 30 to 69 years, the patients were men and women. With diameters of roughly 4.2 to 10 cm, tumors were stage T1-T3 N0M0.

Both RNA and DNA were isolated together from roughly 20-30 mg of bulk tissue that had not been sorted. The patients carried chronic HBV infection and had received no treatment. Germline lookup yields CDR1 SGHRS and CDR2 YFSETQ. The V end lost 0 bases, the J end lost 4 bases, and 12 bases lay between the germline ends. The CDR3 contains 15 residues. Production of TCR beta cDNA used approximately 480 ng total RNA together with a constant-region primer. Three nested multiplex PCR rounds, a slightly modified ARM-PCR method, built the TCR beta libraries. The study ran its first two PCR rounds for around 10 cycles each, using TRBV1-TRBV30 forward primers and a C-beta reverse primer. MiXCR, run by TCRdb on the multiplex PCR reads, gives a single entry per CDR3 protein. This table has about 43,000 distinct CDR3 sequences, 73% appearing once. Whole-study results and caveats: Blood had a significantly lower top-250-clone fraction than tumors did (p = 0.039).

Concerning this clonotype itself: The antigen is unknown.

The V call is TRBV5-1, the J call TRBJ2-3, with D possibly TRBD2 on 5 matching bases. Input material: liver tumor tissue from sampling region 2. Subset of the sample: tumor region T2, inferior pole. This clonotype originated in a man aged 35 to 55 with primary liver carcinoma and hepatitis B virus infection. CDR3: CASSLGAGLADTQYF. The CDR3 DNA follows: TGCGCCAGCAGCTTGGGGGCGGGCCTCGCAGATACGCAGTATTTT. The full variable domain, rest sourced from reference TRBV5-1 and TRBJ2-3, is KAGVTQTPRYLIKTRGQQVTLSCSPISGHRSVSWYQQTPGQGLQFLFEYFSETQRNKGNFPGRFSGRQFSNSRSEMNVSTLELGDSALYLCASSLGAGLADTQYFGPGTRLTVL.